This T cell receptor (beta chain) is drawn from a study of blood T cell repertoires in COVID-19. The wider study: Sources were T cells, B-cell-depleted T cells, or PBMCs; the material itself was cDNA or gDNA.

CDR1 KGHSH and CDR2 LQKENI come from the germline V gene. Trimming removed 6 bases at V and 6 bases at J, with 11 bases between. The CDR3 extends over 12 amino acids. Original processing methods: Amplification with reference gene primers provided the estimates of nucleated cell counts. Sequenced by immunoSEQ multiplex PCR; TCRdb stores in-frame clones only, minus some. The V and J calls and clone size were taken over from that table, and D and trimming were inferred from the DNA. The sample comprises about 53,000 clones, more than 80% of which are singletons, and roughly 2.7% rests with the top ten. The chain recombines TRBV18 with TRBJ1-1; a weak D match, TRBD1 (5 bases). The sequencing sample was made of peripheral blood. The sequence was obtained from a man at least 80 years old with acute or convalescent COVID-19. CDR3 amino acids: CASSPGTPEAFF. CDR3 sequence (DNA): TGTGCCAGCTCCCCCGGGACTCCTGAAGCTTTCTTT.